A selection of T cell receptor beta chains follows, all from one sample in a study of PD-L1 blockade in urothelial cancer. Clones were sequenced by immunoSEQ multiplex PCR, and TCRdb holds only the in-frame ones, with some missing. The repertoire consists of tens of thousands of clones, with roughly 84% occurring once and the leading ten covering roughly 14%. This specimen was PBMCs, taken around atezolizumab (anti-PD-L1) treatment. All receptors come from a man in his sixties with urothelial cancer. CDR3s include the opening cysteine and the closing phenylalanine or tryptophan. A D gene is named only where the DNA matches it firmly. Some rows mark clone size as missing; the rest say once, few, many or name a class of expanded clone.

d_call j_call v_call clone_size cdr3_nt cdr3_aa
TRBD2 TRBJ2-3 TRBV9 NA TGTGCCAGCAGCGCTGAGGGCGGGGGTTTGGCAGATACGCAGTATTTT CASSAEGGGLADTQYF
NA TRBJ2-5 TRBV29-1 NA TGCAGCCTCGGGACTCTACAAGAGACCCAGTACTTC CSLGTLQETQYF
TRBD2 TRBJ2-7 TRBV4-3 NA TGCGCCAGCAGCCACATAGCGGGAGGGATGTCCTACGAGCAGTACTTC CASSHIAGGMSYEQYF
TRBD1 TRBJ1-5 TRBV7-9 NA TGTGCCAGCAGCTTAGGAGACAGGGGCGGACAGCCCCAGCATTTT CASSLGDRGGQPQHF
NA TRBJ2-7 TRBV14 NA TGTGCCAGCAGCCTCACCGGGAACACCTACGAGCAGTACTTC CASSLTGNTYEQYF
NA TRBJ2-1 TRBV27 NA TGTGCCAGCAGTTTAAATTATAGATACAATGAGCAGTTCTTC CASSLNYRYNEQFF
NA TRBJ2-6 TRBV12-5 NA TGTGCTAGTGGTTTCGGACAGAACGGGGCCAACGTCCTGACTTTC CASGFGQNGANVLTF
TRBD1 TRBJ2-7 TRBV5-1 NA TGCGCCAGCAGCGATCGGACAGGAGCCTACGAGCAGTACTTC CASSDRTGAYEQYF
TRBD1 TRBJ2-7 TRBV7-3 NA TGTGCCAGCAGCCCCTATCCAGGGACAGGGAACGAGCAGTACTTC CASSPYPGTGNEQYF
NA TRBJ1-6 TRBV7-3 NA TGTGCCAGCAGCTTTGGGCTTAATAATTCACCCCTCCACTTT CASSFGLNNSPLHF
TRBD2 TRBJ2-5 TRBV6-1 NA TGTGCCAGCAGGGCCCTAGCGGGAGGGCCGGAGACCCAGTACTTC CASRALAGGPETQYF
NA TRBJ2-1 TRBV11-3 NA TGTGCCAGCAGCTTGGACTCCTACCGGGAGCAGTTCTTC CASSLDSYREQFF
TRBD1 TRBJ1-5 TRBV7-2 NA TGTGCCAGCAGCTGGACAGGGGGCACCGTTCAGCCCCAGCATTTT CASSWTGGTVQPQHF
TRBD1 TRBJ2-4 TRBV2 NA TGTGCCAGCAGTACTATTCCGGGACAGTGGTTAAACATTCAGTACTTC CASSTIPGQWLNIQYF
NA TRBJ2-7 TRBV7-2 NA TGTGCCAGCAGCTTATTCCAGGCCGGCGAGCAGTACTTC CASSLFQAGEQYF
TRBD2 TRBJ2-7 TRBV6-5 NA TGTGCCAGCAGTTACTTCCTCGGGAGGGCCGACTACGAGCAGTACTTC CASSYFLGRADYEQYF
NA TRBJ2-1 TRBV11-3 NA TGTGCCAGCAGCCCCGGAGGGGAGTATGAGCAGTTCTTC CASSPGGEYEQFF
TRBD1 TRBJ1-1 TRBV6-6 NA TGTGCCAGCAGCTGGGGACAGGGTGGGACTGAAGCTTTCTTT CASSWGQGGTEAFF
NA TRBJ1-2 TRBV9 NA TGTGCCAGCAGCGTAGAAAGTGGCAGGGACTATGGCTACACCTTC CASSVESGRDYGYTF
NA TRBJ1-2 TRBV15 NA TGTGCCACCAGCAGAGATTTGAACACTAAAAACTATGGCTACACCTTC CATSRDLNTKNYGYTF
TRBD2 TRBJ2-3 TRBV4-3 NA TGCGCCAGCAGCCAAGATACTAGCGGGAGCGGTATCGGGCAGTATTTT CASSQDTSGSGIGQYF
NA TRBJ1-1 TRBV7-9 once TGTGCCAGCAGCTCGTCGATGGGGAGCACTGAAGCTTTCTTT CASSSSMGSTEAFF
TRBD2 TRBJ2-5 TRBV18 NA TGTGCCAGCTCACCAACCGGGGGGCAAGAGACCCAGTACTTC CASSPTGGQETQYF
NA TRBJ2-7 TRBV20-1 NA TGCAGTGCTCCCGACTTCGGCGAGCAGTACTTC CSAPDFGEQYF
NA TRBJ2-5 TRBV2 NA TGTGCCAGCAGTTCTCTGACCAAGGGGGAGACCCAGTACTTC CASSSLTKGETQYF
TRBD1 TRBJ2-7 TRBV5-5 NA TGTGCCAGCAGCTCCCCGACAGGGTCCTACGAGCAGTACTTC CASSSPTGSYEQYF
TRBD1 TRBJ1-3 TRBV11-2 NA TGTGCCAGCAGCGGAAGAAGGGGGCTCGGAAACACCATATATTTT CASSGRRGLGNTIYF
NA TRBJ2-7 TRBV15 few TGTGCCACCAGCAGAGAGAAAGGGGAATTCTACGAGCAGTACTTC CATSREKGEFYEQYF
NA TRBJ2-2 TRBV11-2 NA TGTGCCAGCACGAGGAGGGCCGACACCGGGGAGCTGTTTTTT CASTRRADTGELFF
NA TRBJ2-5 TRBV6-6 NA TGTGCCAGCGGTTACGCTAGTGAGACCCAGTACTTC CASGYASETQYF
TRBD2 TRBJ2-5 TRBV28 NA TGTGCCAGCAGTTTGGGGGGGTCAGAAGAGACCCAGTACTTC CASSLGGSEETQYF
TRBD2 TRBJ2-3 TRBV7-8 NA TGTGCCAGCAGCTTAGGGCGCGGTCTAGCGGGCACAGATACGCAGTATTTT CASSLGRGLAGTDTQYF
TRBD1 TRBJ1-1 TRBV9 few TGTGCCAGCAGCACCTCGACAGGGAAGACAAGGGAATCTGAAGCTTTCTTT CASSTSTGKTRESEAFF
TRBD1 TRBJ1-2 TRBV6-5 NA TGTGCCAGCAGTCGGGACAGGGCCTATGGCTACACCTTC CASSRDRAYGYTF
NA TRBJ2-7 TRBV28 NA TGTGCCAGCAATCCGTCTCGGGGATCGACCTACGAGCAGTACTTC CASNPSRGSTYEQYF
NA TRBJ1-2 TRBV28 NA TGTGCCAGCAGTTTTCAGATCGGCTACACCTTC CASSFQIGYTF
TRBD1 TRBJ2-2 TRBV5-8 NA TGTGCCAGCAGCTCGGGACAGGGGGTTACCGGGGAGCTGTTTTTT CASSSGQGVTGELFF
TRBD1 TRBJ1-3 TRBV28 NA TGTGCCAGCAGTTCAGGGGGCTCTGGAAACACCATATATTTT CASSSGGSGNTIYF
TRBD1 TRBJ1-2 TRBV5-4 NA TGTGCCAGCAGCCTCCGCCGAGGGACAGCAAACTATGGCTACACCTTC CASSLRRGTANYGYTF
TRBD2 TRBJ2-3 TRBV7-8 NA TGTGCCAGCAGCTCGCGGACTAGCGGGAGTGTCACAGATACGCAGTATTTT CASSSRTSGSVTDTQYF
TRBD1 TRBJ1-1 TRBV5-4 NA TGTGCCAGCAGCTTGGCGGACAGGGGGTGGAACACTGAAGCTTTCTTT CASSLADRGWNTEAFF
NA TRBJ2-5 TRBV7-2 NA TGTGCCAGCAGCTCCTCTGGGGGGTTCGAGACCCAGTACTTC CASSSSGGFETQYF
NA TRBJ2-7 TRBV7-4 NA TGTGCCAGCAGCTACCTCTCCGAGGCCTACGAGCAGTACTTC CASSYLSEAYEQYF
NA TRBJ2-7 TRBV28 NA TGTGCCAGCAGTTTATGGCGAGGGAGTGACGAGCAGTACTTC CASSLWRGSDEQYF
NA TRBJ1-1 TRBV7-9 NA TGTGCCAGCAGCTTCGGGATGTCGAACACTGAAGCTTTCTTT CASSFGMSNTEAFF
TRBD1 TRBJ1-1 TRBV28 NA TGTGCCAGCAGTTTAGCCGGACAGGGGGTTTGGGCGAACACTGAAGCTTTCTTT CASSLAGQGVWANTEAFF
TRBD1 TRBJ2-3 TRBV15 once TGTGCCACCAGCAGAGATGGGGGACAGGGCACAGATACGCAGTATTTT CATSRDGGQGTDTQYF
TRBD2 TRBJ2-3 TRBV4-3 NA TGCGCCAGCAGCCAAGATAGCGGGAGCCCAGATACGCAGTATTTT CASSQDSGSPDTQYF
NA TRBJ1-2 TRBV21-1 NA TGTGCCAGCAGCAAGTTGAGGACAGGGCAAGGCGGCTACACCTTC CASSKLRTGQGGYTF
TRBD1 TRBJ2-2 TRBV7-6 NA TGTGCCAGCAGGGGACAGGGATTAACCGGGGAGCTGTTTTTT CASRGQGLTGELFF
NA TRBJ1-1 TRBV4-1 NA TGCGCCAGCAGCCAAAAATTCCGGGCCTCGGGGACTGAAGCTTTCTTT CASSQKFRASGTEAFF